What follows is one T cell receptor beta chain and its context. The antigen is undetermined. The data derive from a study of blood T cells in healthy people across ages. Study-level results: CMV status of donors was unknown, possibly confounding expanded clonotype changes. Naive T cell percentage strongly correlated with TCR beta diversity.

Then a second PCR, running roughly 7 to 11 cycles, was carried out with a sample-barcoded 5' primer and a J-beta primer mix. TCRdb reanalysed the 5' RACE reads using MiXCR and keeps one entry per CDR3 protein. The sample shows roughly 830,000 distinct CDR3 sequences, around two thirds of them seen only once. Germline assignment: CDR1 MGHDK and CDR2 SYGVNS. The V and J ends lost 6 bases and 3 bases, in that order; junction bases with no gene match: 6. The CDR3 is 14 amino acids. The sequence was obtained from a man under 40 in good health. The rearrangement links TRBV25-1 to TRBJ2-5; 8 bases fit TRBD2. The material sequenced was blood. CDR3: CASRIPGGEETQYF. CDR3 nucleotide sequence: TGTGCCAGCAGAATACCGGGGGGGGAAGAGACCCAGTACTTC.